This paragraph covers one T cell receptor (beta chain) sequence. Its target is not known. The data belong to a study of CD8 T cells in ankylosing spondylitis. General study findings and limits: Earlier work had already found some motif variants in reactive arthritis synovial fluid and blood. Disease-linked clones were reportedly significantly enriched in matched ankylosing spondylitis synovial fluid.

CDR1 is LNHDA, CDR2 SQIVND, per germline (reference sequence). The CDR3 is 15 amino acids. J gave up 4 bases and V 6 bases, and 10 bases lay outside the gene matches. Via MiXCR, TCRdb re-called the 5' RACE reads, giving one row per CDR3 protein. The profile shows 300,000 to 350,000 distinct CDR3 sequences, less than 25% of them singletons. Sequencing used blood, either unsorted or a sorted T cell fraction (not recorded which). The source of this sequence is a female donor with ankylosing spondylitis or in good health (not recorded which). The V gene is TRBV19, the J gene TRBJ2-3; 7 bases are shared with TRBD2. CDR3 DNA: TGTGCCAGTAGCCTGACTCGCGGGAGCCCAGATACGCAGTATTTT. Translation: CASSLTRGSPDTQYF.